This passage covers 15 T cell receptor beta chains from one sample sequenced in a study of human T cells and chemical hapten exposure. Documented time point: pre-sensitization, week 0. Indicated treatment: therapeutic diphenylcyclopropenone sensitization with weekly scalp DPC. Total RNA extraction was carried out from unfractionated whole blood. TCRdb independently ran MiXCR on the RACE reads; one entry per CDR3 protein. Among tens of thousands of distinct CDR3 sequences listed, roughly 12% were seen once. The sequencing here drew on whole blood, taken in connection with sensitization to the hapten diphenylcyclopropenone (DPC). The receptor source for this set is a woman in her 40s with alopecia areata. Some clones in this sample may be carry-over from other donors' samples.

There are many counts of this clonotype. This chain links TRBV28 with TRBJ2-5; 9 nucleotides match TRBD2. Germline-derived CDR1 and CDR2 are MDHEN and SYDVKM. Germline trimming cut 7 bases from V and 2 bases from J; bases unmatched to any gene: 8. The CDR3 has 15 residues. CDR3 in amino acids: CASTLGAGGQETQYF. The CDR3 bases are TGTGCCAGCACCCTGGGGGCGGGAGGGCAAGAGACCCAGTACTTC.

The chain has TRBV5-1 and TRBJ2-2; D gene ambiguous. This CDR3 has 12 amino acids. The germline V and J ends were trimmed by 4 bases and 5 bases, with 6 bases remaining between them. Germline-derived CDR1 and CDR2 are SGHRS and YFSETQ. The DNA for the CDR3 is TGCGCCAGCAGCGGTAGAACCGGGGAGCTGTTTTTT. Amino acids: CASSGRTGELFF.

The chain combines TRBV6-1 with TRBJ2-2; D gene unclear. The germline gives CDR1 MNHNS, CDR2 SASEGT. Trimming stripped 2 bases from V and 1 base from J, with 8 bases between. The length of the CDR3 is 15 residues. The DNA of the CDR3 is TGTGCCAGCAGTGAATCGGCGAGGAACACCGGGGAGCTGTTTTTT. Translated: CASSESARNTGELFF.

The rearrangement joins TRBV28 to TRBJ1-2, with a weak D call TRBD1 (5 bases). Germline V gene lookup returns CDR1 MDHEN and CDR2 SYDVKM. V was trimmed by 2 bases and J by 2 bases, leaving 9 bases between them. CDR3 length equals 14 residues. In DNA, the CDR3 is TGTGCCAGCAGTTTAGGAAGGGGAAACTATGGCTACACCTTC. Translated, it gives CASSLGRGNYGYTF.

The chain's CDR3 is CASSGTSNAYEQYF. The CDR3 nucleotides read TGTGCCAGCAGCGGGACTAGCAATGCCTACGAGCAGTACTTC. This rearrangement joins TRBV11-3 to TRBJ2-7, with 9 bases lining up with TRBD2. The germline V gene encodes CDR1 SGHNT and CDR2 YENEEA. The CDR3 is 14 residues long. Germline trimming cut 5 bases from V and 2 bases from J; bases unmatched to any gene: 4.

A few counts support this clonotype. V usage is TRBV2 and J usage is TRBJ1-1; the D is unclear. Germline V gene lookup returns CDR1 SNHLY and CDR2 FYNNEI. The CDR3 spans 14 residues. With 0 bases removed from V and 8 bases from J, the gap between germline ends came to 13 bases. Here the CDR3 reads CASSEARETVEAFF. In DNA, the CDR3 is TGTGCCAGCAGTGAAGCGCGCGAGACGGTGGAAGCTTTCTTT.

This clonotype was detected many times. The chain combines TRBV6-4 with TRBJ2-3; D is tentatively TRBD1 or TRBD2 (6 bases each). V lost 5 bases and J 4 bases, leaving 13 bases between the germline ends. The CDR3 is made up of 14 amino acids. CDR1 is MRHNA, CDR2 SNTAGT, per germline. This CDR3 is CASSIAEGADTQYF. DNA for the CDR3: TGTGCCAGCAGTATAGCGGAGGGGGCAGATACGCAGTATTTT.

In this sample, this clonotype turned up many times. This rearrangement joins TRBV10-1 to TRBJ2-1; tentatively, D is TRBD2 (5 bases). The ends were cut back, 10 bases at V and 9 bases at J, with 16 bases in the middle. This CDR3 is built from 12 residues. The germline V gene encodes CDR1 WNHNN and CDR2 SYGVQD (reference sequence). DNA of the CDR3: TGCGCCACCGAGGGCCCTACGGGTGAGCAGTTCTTC. Protein product: CATEGPTGEQFF.

This clonotype rates as medium-sized (0.01 to 0.1%). The genes are TRBV11-2 and TRBJ1-1; 7 nucleotides align to TRBD1. The CDR3 extends over 15 amino acids. With V trimmed by 5 bases and J by 0 bases, 6 bases remained unmatched. The germline CDR1 and CDR2 sequences are SGHAT and FQNNGV. The CDR3 reads CASSENRGLNTEAFF. CDR3 sequence (DNA): TGTGCCAGCAGCGAAAACAGGGGCTTGAACACTGAAGCTTTCTTT.

This clonotype was recorded a few times. V gene TRBV7-2 combines with J gene TRBJ2-3; 12 nucleotides match TRBD2. Germline V gene sequence: CDR1 SGHTA, CDR2 FQGNSA. V lost 7 bases, J lost 4 bases, and 3 bases stayed unmatched. The CDR3 covers 14 residues. CDR3 loop: CASTLAGGSDTQYF. The CDR3 DNA reads as TGTGCCAGCACACTAGCGGGGGGATCAGATACGCAGTATTTT.

The genes are TRBV5-1 and TRBJ1-1; no reliable D call. Trimming pared 0 bases from V and 5 bases from J, leaving 8 bases between. Looked up from germline, CDR1 is SGHRS and CDR2 is YFSETQ. The CDR3 consists of 13 residues. Here the CDR3 DNA reads TGCGCCAGCAGCTTGGTAGGACCTACTGAAGCTTTCTTT. It is translated as CASSLVGPTEAFF.

Many counts were recorded for this clonotype. The rearrangement uses TRBV7-9 and TRBJ2-3; 8 nucleotides align to TRBD2. This CDR3 region has 16 residues. With 5 bases clipped from V and 7 bases from J, the junction kept 14 bases outside the gene matches. CDR1 and CDR2 from the germline V gene are SEHNR and FQNEAQ (reference sequence). The CDR3 sequence is CASSTQGAGGGNTQYF. In nucleotides, the CDR3 is TGTGCCAGCAGCACGCAGGGCGCGGGGGGAGGAAATACGCAGTATTTT.

This rearrangement joins TRBV7-9 to TRBJ1-5, with TRBD1 matching over 8 bases. Germline V gene data show CDR1 as SEHNR and CDR2 as FQNEAQ (reference sequence). This CDR3 comprises 15 residues. J was trimmed by 5 bases and V by 3 bases; bases with no gene match: 6. CDR3 sequence (DNA): TGTGCCAGCAGCTTGGGGACAGGCTCTCATCAGCCCCAGCATTTT. It codes for CASSLGTGSHQPQHF.

This clonotype was found many times. The rearrangement uses TRBV3-1 and TRBJ2-1; 7 bases are a match to TRBD1. This CDR3 comprises 14 residues. Germline values: CDR1 LGHDT, CDR2 YNNKEL (reference sequence). The ends lost 0 bases at V and 10 bases at J; junction bases unmatched: 6. The CDR3 DNA is TGTGCCAGCAGCCAAGATTCAGTGGACAGGGAGCAGTTCTTC. Translation: CASSQDSVDREQFF.

The chain links TRBV6-6 to TRBJ1-4; 11 positions agree with TRBD1. Per germline, CDR1 MNHNY and CDR2 SVGAGI (reference sequence). This CDR3 is 13 amino acids long. V gave up 10 bases and J gave up 8 bases; unmatched junction bases: 6. The CDR3: CATRTGGGEKLFF. The CDR3 DNA follows: TGTGCCACCCGGACAGGGGGCGGGGAAAAACTGTTTTTT.